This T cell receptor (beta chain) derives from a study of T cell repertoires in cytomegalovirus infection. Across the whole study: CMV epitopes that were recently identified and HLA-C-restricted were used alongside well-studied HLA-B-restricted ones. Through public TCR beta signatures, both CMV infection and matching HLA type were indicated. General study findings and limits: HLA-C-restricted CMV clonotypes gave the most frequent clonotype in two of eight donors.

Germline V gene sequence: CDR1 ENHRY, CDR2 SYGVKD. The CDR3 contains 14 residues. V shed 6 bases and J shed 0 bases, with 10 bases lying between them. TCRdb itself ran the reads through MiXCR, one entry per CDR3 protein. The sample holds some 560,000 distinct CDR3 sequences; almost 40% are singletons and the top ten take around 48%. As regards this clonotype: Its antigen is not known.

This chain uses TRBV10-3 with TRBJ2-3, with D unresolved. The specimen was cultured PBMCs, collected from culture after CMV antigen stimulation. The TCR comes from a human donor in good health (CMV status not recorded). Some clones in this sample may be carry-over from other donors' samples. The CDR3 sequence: CAIRLDPSTDTQYF. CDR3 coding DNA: TGTGCCATCAGGCTGGACCCTAGCACAGATACGCAGTATTTT.